Detailed here is one T cell receptor beta chain. This entry belongs to a study of OX40 agonist ivuxolimab in advanced cancers. Study as a whole: The dose-escalation group included hepatocellular carcinoma, melanoma, renal cell carcinoma and head and neck cancer. The dose-escalation cohort was over 65% male, with a mean age of 60 years, ranging roughly 23 to 79.

Between the trimmed V and J ends, which lost 4 bases and 1 base, there was a span of 14 bases. Germline loops: CDR1 SGHTS, CDR2 YDEGEE. The CDR3 is 15 amino acids. The protocol was immunoSEQ multiplex PCR, while the TCRdb copy is restricted to in-frame clones and leaves out a portion. There are around 80,000 clones in the sample; around 87% occur only once, and 2% to 3% lies in the top ten. Specimen: CD4+ or CD8+ T cells sorted from blood, collected in a trial of the OX40 agonist ivuxolimab. This sequence originates from an adult with an advanced solid tumor such as melanoma, head and neck, liver or kidney cancer. The chain joins TRBV5-8 to TRBJ1-1, with TRBD1 as a possible D gene (5 bases). CDR3 coding DNA: TGTGCCAGCAGCCCGCAGGGTATTAAGAACACTGAAGCTTTCTTT. It specifies CASSPQGIKNTEAFF.